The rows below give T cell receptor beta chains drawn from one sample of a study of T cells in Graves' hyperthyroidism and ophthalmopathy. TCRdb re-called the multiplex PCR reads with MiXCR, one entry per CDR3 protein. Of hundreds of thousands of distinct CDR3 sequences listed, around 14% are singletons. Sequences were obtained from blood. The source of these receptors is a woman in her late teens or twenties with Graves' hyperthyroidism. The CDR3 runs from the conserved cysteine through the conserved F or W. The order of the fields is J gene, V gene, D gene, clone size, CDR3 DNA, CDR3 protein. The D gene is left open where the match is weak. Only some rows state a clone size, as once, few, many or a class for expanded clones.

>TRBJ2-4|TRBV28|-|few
TGTGCCAGCAGTTTAGGTCCGGGGGCAGCCAACATTCAGTACTTC
CASSLGPGAANIQYF
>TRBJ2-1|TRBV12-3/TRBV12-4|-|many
TGTGCCAGCAGTTTAACAGAGGGGTCTGAGCAGTTCTTC
CASSLTEGSEQFF
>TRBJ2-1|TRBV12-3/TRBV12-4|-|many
TGTGCCAGCAGTCAAGGGTTCGACAATGAGCAGTTCTTC
CASSQGFDNEQFF
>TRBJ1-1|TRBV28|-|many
TGTGCCAGCAGTTTCGTAGTGAACACTGAAGCTTTCTTT
CASSFVVNTEAFF
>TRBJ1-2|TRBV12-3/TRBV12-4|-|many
TGTGCCGTTCTAACAGGAGTCTATGGCTACACCTTC
CAVLTGVYGYTF
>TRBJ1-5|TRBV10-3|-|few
TGTGCCATCAGTGAAACTTCCAGCGGCGATCAGCCCCAGCATTTT
CAISETSSGDQPQHF
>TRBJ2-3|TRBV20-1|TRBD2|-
TGCAGTGCGATAGACGTAGCGGGGGGCGCAGATACGCAGTATTTT
CSAIDVAGGADTQYF
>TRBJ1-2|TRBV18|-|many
TGTGCCAGCTCATCGGCCGTCAGCTACACCTTC
CASSSAVSYTF
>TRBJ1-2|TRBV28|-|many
TGTGCCAGCAGTTTTCGGGAAAGCTACACCTTC
CASSFRESYTF
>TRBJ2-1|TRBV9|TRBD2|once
TGTGCCAGCAGCGTAGATCCCGGGACTAGCCTTCGCAATGAGCAGTTCTTC
CASSVDPGTSLRNEQFF
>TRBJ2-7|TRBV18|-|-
TGTGCCAGCTCCCCCAGCTGGGGGACCTACGAGCAGTACTTC
CASSPSWGTYEQYF
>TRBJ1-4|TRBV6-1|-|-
TGTGCCAGCAGTGGTGGTGAAAAACTGTTTTTT
CASSGGEKLFF
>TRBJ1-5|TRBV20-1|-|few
TGCAGTGCTAGAGTAATAGGGACAATGGGCAATCAGCCCCAGCATTTT
CSARVIGTMGNQPQHF
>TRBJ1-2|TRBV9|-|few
TGTGCCAGCAGCCGCCCGGGGGGGGCCTCTGGCTACACCTTC
CASSRPGGASGYTF
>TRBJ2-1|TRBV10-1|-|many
TGCGCCAGCAGTGAGTCGATAGCGGACTACAATGAGCAGTTCTTC
CASSESIADYNEQFF
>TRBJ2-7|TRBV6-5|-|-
TGTGCCAGCAGTTACCTTCAGGGTCGCGAGCAGTACTTC
CASSYLQGREQYF
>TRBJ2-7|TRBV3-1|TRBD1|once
TGTGCCAGCAGCCACGGACAGGGCCTCTACGAGCAGTACTTC
CASSHGQGLYEQYF
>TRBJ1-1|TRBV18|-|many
TGTGCCAGCTCACCCCTGGACAAGAACACTGAAGCTTTCTTT
CASSPLDKNTEAFF
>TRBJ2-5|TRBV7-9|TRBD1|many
TGTGCCAGCAGCTTAGGCAGGGGGAATAAAGAGACCCAGTACTTC
CASSLGRGNKETQYF
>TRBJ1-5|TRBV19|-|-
TGTGCCAGTAGTGCAGGGTGGTGGCCCCAGCATTTT
CASSAGWWPQHF
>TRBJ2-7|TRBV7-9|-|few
TGTGCCAGCAGCGGACCGGGACCTTTCGGAGAGCAGTACTTC
CASSGPGPFGEQYF
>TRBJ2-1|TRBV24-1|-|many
TGTGCCACCAGTGATTGGAGGGGGAGCACCTACAATGAGCAGTTCTTC
CATSDWRGSTYNEQFF
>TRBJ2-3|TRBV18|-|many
TGTGCCAGCTCACCACAGCGAGATACGCAGTATTTT
CASSPQRDTQYF
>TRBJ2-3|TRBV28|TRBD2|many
TGTGCCAGCACTCTAGCGGTCAGGATACTAGCGGGAGAAGGGACAGATACGCAGTATTTT
CASTLAVRILAGEGTDTQYF
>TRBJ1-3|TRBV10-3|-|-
TGTGCCATCAGTGAGTTGGTGGTCTCTGGAAACACCATATATTTT
CAISELVVSGNTIYF
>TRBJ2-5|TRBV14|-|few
TGTGCCAGCAGCGGACCTGCGGCTCCTGCTGGGGCCCAGTACTTC
CASSGPAAPAGAQYF
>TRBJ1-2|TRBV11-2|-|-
TGTGCCAGCAGCTTTGACGGGAAAGGTGGCTACACCTTC
CASSFDGKGGYTF
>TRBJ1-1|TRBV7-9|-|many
TGTGCCAGCAGCTACTGGGGGGAAACCACTGAAGCTTTCTTT
CASSYWGETTEAFF
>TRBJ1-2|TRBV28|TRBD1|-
TGTGCCAGCAGGGGAGCCGGGACAGGGTTTGGCTACACCTTC
CASRGAGTGFGYTF
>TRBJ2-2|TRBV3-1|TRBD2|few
TGTGCCAGCAGCCAAAAAGCGGGAGAGGCCGGGGAGCTGTTTTTT
CASSQKAGEAGELFF
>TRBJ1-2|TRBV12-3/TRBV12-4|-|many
TGTGCCAGCAGTTTAGACAGGATCCGCTATGGCTACACCTTC
CASSLDRIRYGYTF
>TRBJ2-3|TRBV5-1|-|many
TGCGCCAGCAGCATACACGGAGATACGCAGTATTTT
CASSIHGDTQYF
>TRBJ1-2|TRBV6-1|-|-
TGTGCCAGCAGTGAAGTCGGATATGGCTACACCTTC
CASSEVGYGYTF
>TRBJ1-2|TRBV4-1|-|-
TGCGCCAGCAGCCAAAGGAGCAGGGGCGGCTACACCTTC
CASSQRSRGGYTF
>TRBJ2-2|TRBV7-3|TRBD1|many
TGTGCCAGCATACAGGGGGCGAGACAGAACACCGGGGAGCTGTTTTTT
CASIQGARQNTGELFF
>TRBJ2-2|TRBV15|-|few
TGTGCCACCAGCAGTCTAGCGATCACCGGGGAGCTGTTTTTT
CATSSLAITGELFF
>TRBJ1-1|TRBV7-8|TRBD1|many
TGTGCCAGCAGCCTTGACAGGGGGACGGGTGAAGCTTTCTTT
CASSLDRGTGEAFF
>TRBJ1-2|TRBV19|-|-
TGTGCCAGTAGCCGACCCCCTCGGGGGGACTATGGCTACACCTTC
CASSRPPRGDYGYTF
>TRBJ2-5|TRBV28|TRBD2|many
TGTGCCAGCAGTCCGGGACTAGCGGGAGAAGAGACCCAGTACTTC
CASSPGLAGEETQYF
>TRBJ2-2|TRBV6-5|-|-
TGTGCCAGCAGTTACTCCTGGGGCACCGGGGAGCTGTTTTTT
CASSYSWGTGELFF
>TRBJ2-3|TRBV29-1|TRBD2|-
TGCAGCGTCGGACGAACACTAGCGGAAATCACAGATACGCAGTATTTT
CSVGRTLAEITDTQYF
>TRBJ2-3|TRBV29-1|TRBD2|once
TGCAGCGCCCGGACTAGCGGGGGGTACACAGATACGCAGTATTTT
CSARTSGGYTDTQYF
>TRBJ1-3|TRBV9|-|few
TGTGCCAGCAGCTACGAGGGGGGGAAAGGAAACACCATATATTTT
CASSYEGGKGNTIYF
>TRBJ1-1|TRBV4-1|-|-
TGCGCCAGCAGCCATATATTTCGCGGTGACACTGAAGCTTTCTTT
CASSHIFRGDTEAFF
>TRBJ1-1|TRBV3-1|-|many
TGTGCCAGCAGCCGGGAAGCGCTGAACACTGAAGCTTTCTTT
CASSREALNTEAFF
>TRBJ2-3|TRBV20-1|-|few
TGCAGTGCCAAAGTTTACACAGATACGCAGTATTTT
CSAKVYTDTQYF
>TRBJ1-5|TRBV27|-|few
TGTGCCAGCAGTTTATTATCCCGCTCTAATCAGCCCCAGCATTTT
CASSLLSRSNQPQHF
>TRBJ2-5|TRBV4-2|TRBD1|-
TGTGCCAGCAGCCAACCTCGATTCAGGGGGTGGGAGACCCAGTACTTC
CASSQPRFRGWETQYF
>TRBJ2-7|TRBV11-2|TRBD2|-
TGTGCCAGCAGCTCCACAGCGCGGGCTGGGACTAGCGGATACGAGCAGTACTTC
CASSSTARAGTSGYEQYF
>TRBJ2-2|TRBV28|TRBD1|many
TGTGCCAGCAGCCTCCCGGGACAGGGGAGCGGGGAGCTGTTTTTT
CASSLPGQGSGELFF
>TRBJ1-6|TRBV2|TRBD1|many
TGTGCCAGCAGCCGACAGGGGTTAAATAATTCACCCCTCCACTTT
CASSRQGLNNSPLHF
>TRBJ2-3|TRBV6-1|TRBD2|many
TGTGCCAGCAGTCTACGGGGACTAGCGGGGATCACAGATACGCAGTATTTT
CASSLRGLAGITDTQYF
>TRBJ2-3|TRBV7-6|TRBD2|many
TGTGCCAGCAGCCTCGGGGCTAGCGGGGCGGATACGCAGTATTTT
CASSLGASGADTQYF
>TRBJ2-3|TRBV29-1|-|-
TGCAGCGTTGATGAAGGACAGACAGATACGCAGTATTTT
CSVDEGQTDTQYF
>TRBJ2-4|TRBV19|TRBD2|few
TGTGCCAGTAGTATGGCGCGCGGGAGGGCCAAAAACATTCAGTACTTC
CASSMARGRAKNIQYF
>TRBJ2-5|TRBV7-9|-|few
TGTGCCAGCAGCTTAGCGCTGGAGAGGAAAGAGACCCAGTACTTC
CASSLALERKETQYF
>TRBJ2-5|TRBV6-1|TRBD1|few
TGTGCCAGCGCTAAGGGGACAGGCCAAGAGACCCAGTACTTC
CASAKGTGQETQYF
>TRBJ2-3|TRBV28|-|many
TGTGCCAGCAGGATGACAGGAAACACAGATACGCAGTATTTT
CASRMTGNTDTQYF
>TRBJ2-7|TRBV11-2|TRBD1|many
TGTGCCAGCAGCTTCGAAGGGACAGGGCACTACGAGCAGTACTTC
CASSFEGTGHYEQYF